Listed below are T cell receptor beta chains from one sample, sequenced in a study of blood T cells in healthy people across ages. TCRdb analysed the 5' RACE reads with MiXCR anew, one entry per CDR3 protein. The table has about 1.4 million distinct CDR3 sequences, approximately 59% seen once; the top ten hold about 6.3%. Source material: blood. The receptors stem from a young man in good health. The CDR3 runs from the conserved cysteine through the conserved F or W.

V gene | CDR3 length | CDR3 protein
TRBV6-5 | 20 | CASSYSRKRTAMLGANVLTF
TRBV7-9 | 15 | CASSAIWGLGEKLFF
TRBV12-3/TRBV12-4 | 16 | CASSHPTGSSYNEQFF
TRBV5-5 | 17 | CASSLLGLAGVQDTQYF
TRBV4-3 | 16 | CASSQDRSQGVLGYTF
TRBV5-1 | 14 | CASSSPGGSSEQYF
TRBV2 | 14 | CASSEEGLVSEQFF
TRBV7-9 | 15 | CASSSPGQVFNEQYF
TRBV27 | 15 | CASRSGTGTWETQYF
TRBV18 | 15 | CASSPPNRAKNIQYF
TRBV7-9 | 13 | CASSLGPITEQYF
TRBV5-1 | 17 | CASAVQTAGTTQETQYF
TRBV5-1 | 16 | CASSLGGGFSTDTQYF
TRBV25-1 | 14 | CASSPGGGRETQYF
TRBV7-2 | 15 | CASSFTTGALDTQYF
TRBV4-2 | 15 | CASSQTRDGSYEAFF
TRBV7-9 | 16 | CASSRPRGGANTEAFF
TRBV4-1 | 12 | CASSQDLREQFF
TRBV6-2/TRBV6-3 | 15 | CASSETETSNYGYTF
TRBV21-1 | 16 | CASSKVYAMAKNIQYF
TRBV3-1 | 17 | CASSQDHKWAAKNIQYF
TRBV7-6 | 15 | CASSLAGGIPREQYF
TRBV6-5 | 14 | CASSPWDGQETQYF
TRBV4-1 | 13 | CASSQALGYEQYF
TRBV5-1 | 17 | CASRMGYSTSGANVLTF
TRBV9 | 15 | CASSATGGRYNEQFF
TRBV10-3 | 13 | CAPRGGQSYEQYF
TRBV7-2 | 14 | CALDNFGMNTEAFF
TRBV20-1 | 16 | CSARDGQARLRAEAFF
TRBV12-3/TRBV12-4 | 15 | CASSRWTASSYEQYF
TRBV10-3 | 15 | CAISTDGTPTYEQYF
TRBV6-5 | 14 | CASRLQGTPSPLHF
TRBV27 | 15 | CASSTRDRGVDEQYF
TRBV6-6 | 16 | CASSYWVRVSQETQYF
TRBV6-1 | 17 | CASPGPYRTGYNTEAFF
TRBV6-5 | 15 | CASSPTGESSYEQYF
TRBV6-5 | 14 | CASRGLTGRDGYTF